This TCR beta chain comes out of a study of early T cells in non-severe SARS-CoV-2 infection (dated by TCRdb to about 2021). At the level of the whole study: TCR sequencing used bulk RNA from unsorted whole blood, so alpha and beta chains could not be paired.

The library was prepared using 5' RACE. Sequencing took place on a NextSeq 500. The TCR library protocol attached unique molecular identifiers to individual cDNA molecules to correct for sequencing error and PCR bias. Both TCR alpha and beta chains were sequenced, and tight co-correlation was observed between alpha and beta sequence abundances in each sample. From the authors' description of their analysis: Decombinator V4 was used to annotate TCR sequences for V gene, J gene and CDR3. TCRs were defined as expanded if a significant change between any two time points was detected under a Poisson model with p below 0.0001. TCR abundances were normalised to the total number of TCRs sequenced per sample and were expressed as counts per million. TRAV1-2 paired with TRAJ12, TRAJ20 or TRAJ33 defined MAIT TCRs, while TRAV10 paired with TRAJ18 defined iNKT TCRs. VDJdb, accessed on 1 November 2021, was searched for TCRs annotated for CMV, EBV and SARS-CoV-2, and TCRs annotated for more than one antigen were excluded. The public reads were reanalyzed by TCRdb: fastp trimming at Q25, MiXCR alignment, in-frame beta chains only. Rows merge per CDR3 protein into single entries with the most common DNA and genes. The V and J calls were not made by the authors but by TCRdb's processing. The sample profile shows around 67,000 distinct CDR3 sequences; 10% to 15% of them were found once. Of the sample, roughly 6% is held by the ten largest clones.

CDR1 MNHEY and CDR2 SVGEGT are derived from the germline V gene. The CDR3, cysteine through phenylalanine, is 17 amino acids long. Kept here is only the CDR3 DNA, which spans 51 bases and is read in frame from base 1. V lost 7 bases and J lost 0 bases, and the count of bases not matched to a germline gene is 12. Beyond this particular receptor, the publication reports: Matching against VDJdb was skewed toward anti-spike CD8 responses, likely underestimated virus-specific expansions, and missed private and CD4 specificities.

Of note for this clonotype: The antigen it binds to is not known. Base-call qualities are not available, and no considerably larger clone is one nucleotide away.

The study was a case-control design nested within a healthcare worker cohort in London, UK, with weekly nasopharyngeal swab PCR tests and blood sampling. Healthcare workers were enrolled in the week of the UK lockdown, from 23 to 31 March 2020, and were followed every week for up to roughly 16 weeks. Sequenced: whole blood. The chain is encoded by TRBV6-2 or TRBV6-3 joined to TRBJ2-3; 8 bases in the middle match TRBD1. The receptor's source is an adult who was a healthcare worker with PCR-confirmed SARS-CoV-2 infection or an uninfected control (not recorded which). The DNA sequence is TGTGCCAGCAAGGTGACAGGGGTCGTGTGGAGCACAGATACGCAGTATTTT. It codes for CASKVTGVVWSTDTQYF.